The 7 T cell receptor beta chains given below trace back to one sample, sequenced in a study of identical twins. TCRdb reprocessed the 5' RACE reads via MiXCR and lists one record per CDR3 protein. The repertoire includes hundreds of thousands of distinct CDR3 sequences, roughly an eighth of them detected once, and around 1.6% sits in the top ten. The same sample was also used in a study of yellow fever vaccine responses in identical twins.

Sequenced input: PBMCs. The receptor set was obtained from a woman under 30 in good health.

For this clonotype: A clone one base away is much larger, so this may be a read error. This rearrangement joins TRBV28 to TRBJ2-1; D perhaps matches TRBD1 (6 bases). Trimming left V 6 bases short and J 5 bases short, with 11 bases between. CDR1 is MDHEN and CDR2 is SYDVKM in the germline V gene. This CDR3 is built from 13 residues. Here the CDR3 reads CASSLDRHNEQFF. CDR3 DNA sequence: TGTGCCAGCAGCTTAGACAGGCACAATGAGCAGTTCTTC.

In DNA, the CDR3 is TGTGCCACCAGCACCGGCGGGAGTCGGAAGACCCAGTACTTC. This encodes CATSTGGSRKTQYF. The chain combines TRBV15 with TRBJ2-5, with TRBD2 matching over 7 bases. With 4 bases clipped from V and 6 bases from J, the junction kept 8 bases outside the gene matches. CDR3 length: 14 residues. The germline CDR1 and CDR2 sequences are LNHNV and YYDKDF (reference sequence).

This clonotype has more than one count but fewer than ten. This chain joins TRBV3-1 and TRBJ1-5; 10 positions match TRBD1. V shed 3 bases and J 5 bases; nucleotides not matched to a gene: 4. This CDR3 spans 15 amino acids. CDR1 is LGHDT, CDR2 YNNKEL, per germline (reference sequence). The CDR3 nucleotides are TGTGCCAGCAGCCAGGGACAGGGGACGCATCAGCCCCAGCATTTT. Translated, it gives CASSQGQGTHQPQHF. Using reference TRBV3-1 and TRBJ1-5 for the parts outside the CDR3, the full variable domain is DTAVSQTPKYLVTQMGNDKSIKCEQNLGHDTMYWYKQDSKKFLKIMFSYNNKELIINETVPNRFSPKSPDKAHLNLHINSLELGDSAVYFCASSQGQGTHQPQHFGDGTRLSIL.

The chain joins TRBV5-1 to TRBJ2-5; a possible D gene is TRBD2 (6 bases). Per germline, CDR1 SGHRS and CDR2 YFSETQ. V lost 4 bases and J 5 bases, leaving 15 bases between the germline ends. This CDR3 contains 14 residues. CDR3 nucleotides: TGCGCCAGCAGCCCGGGGGACCGCGTGGAGACCCAGTACTTC. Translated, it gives CASSPGDRVETQYF.

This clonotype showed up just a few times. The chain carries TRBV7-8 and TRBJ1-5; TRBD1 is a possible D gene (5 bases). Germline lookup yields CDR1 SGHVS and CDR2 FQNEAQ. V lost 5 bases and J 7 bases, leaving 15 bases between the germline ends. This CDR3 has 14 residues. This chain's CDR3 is CASSHGQGPQPQHF. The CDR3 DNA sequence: TGTGCCAGCAGCCACGGGCAGGGCCCCCAGCCCCAGCATTTT. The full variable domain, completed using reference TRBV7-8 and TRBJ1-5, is GAGVSQSPRYKVAKRGQDVALRCDPISGHVSLFWYQQALGQGPEFLTYFQNEAQLDKSGLPSDRFFAERPEGSVSTLKIQRTQQEDSAVYLCASSHGQGPQPQHFGDGTRLSIL.

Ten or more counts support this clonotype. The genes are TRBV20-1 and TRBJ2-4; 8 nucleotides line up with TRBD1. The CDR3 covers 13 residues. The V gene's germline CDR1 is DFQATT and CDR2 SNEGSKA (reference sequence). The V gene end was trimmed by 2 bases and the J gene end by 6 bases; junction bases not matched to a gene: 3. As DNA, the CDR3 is TGCAGTGCTAGACCCACAGGGGGAAACATTCAGTACTTC. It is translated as CSARPTGGNIQYF.

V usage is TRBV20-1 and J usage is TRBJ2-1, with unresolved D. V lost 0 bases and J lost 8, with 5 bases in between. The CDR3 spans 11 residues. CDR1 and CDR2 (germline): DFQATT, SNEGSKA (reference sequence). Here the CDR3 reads CSARDWYEQFF. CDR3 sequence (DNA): TGCAGTGCTAGAGATTGGTATGAGCAGTTCTTC.